This TCR beta chain derives from a study of blood T cell repertoires in COVID-19. Study-wide context: Sample material is recorded as cDNA or gDNA derived from T cells, B-cell-depleted T cells, or PBMCs.

Profiling relied on immunoSEQ multiplex PCR, and the TCRdb table lists in-frame clones only, not all of them. Here the sample spans 250,000 to 350,000 clones, approximately 91% being singletons. In germline, CDR1 is MDHEN, CDR2 SYDVKM. Trimming at V came to 6 bases and at J to 1 base, leaving 6 bases not matched to a gene. The CDR3 totals 15 residues. The TCR originated in a woman in her sixties with acute or convalescent COVID-19. This rearrangement joins TRBV28 to TRBJ2-1; 7 bases are shared with TRBD2. The sequenced sample was peripheral blood. CDR3 amino acids: CASRLSGYSYNEQFF. As DNA, the CDR3 is TGTGCCAGCAGGCTTAGCGGGTATTCCTACAATGAGCAGTTCTTC.